One and the same sample provided the 13 T cell receptor beta chains below, sequenced in a study of T cells in Graves' hyperthyroidism and ophthalmopathy. RNA transcripts provided the source from which TCR beta CDR3 regions were amplified. First-round RT-PCR targeting the TCR CDR3 was performed with the HTBI primer set. TCRdb analysed the multiplex PCR reads with MiXCR anew, one entry per CDR3 protein. The sample lists about 270,000 distinct CDR3 sequences; 22% were seen once. Source material: blood. Receptor source: a young man with Graves' ophthalmopathy.

About this clonotype itself: A much larger clone lies one base from this, so it may be a read error. The rearrangement uses TRBV20-1 and TRBJ2-3, with TRBD2 matching 16 bases. The CDR3 length is 16 residues. Trimming cost V 5 bases and J 2 bases; bases outside gene matches: 4. The germline CDR1 and CDR2 sequences are DFQATT and SNEGSKA (reference sequence). CDR3: CSAAGTSGRATDTQYF. Here the CDR3 DNA reads TGCAGTGCTGCCGGGACTAGCGGGAGGGCCACAGATACGCAGTATTTT.

The V and J genes are TRBV27 and TRBJ1-6; D unresolved. V dropped 2 bases and J dropped 10 bases, with 15 bases sitting between them. Germline V lookup: CDR1 MNHEY, CDR2 SMNVEV (reference sequence). This CDR3 comprises 15 residues. The CDR3 nucleotides read TGTGCCAGCAGTTTAGAGGGCAGTAAAGTATCACCCCTCCACTTT. Residues: CASSLEGSKVSPLHF.

The rearrangement links TRBV11-1 to TRBJ2-5; D is ambiguous. The germline CDR1 and CDR2 sequences are SGHAT and FQDESV (reference sequence). Trimming removed 5 bases from V and 2 bases from J, with 15 bases in between. This CDR3 has 15 amino acids. The CDR3 spells CASSPLGRWQETQYF. CDR3 in DNA: TGTGCCAGCAGCCCCCTAGGGCGTTGGCAAGAGACCCAGTACTTC.

This clonotype appeared a few times. The genes are TRBV2 and TRBJ1-2; a weak D match, TRBD1 (5 bases). Germline CDR1 SNHLY, CDR2 FYNNEI. The CDR3 is made up of 16 amino acids. Trimming removed 5 bases from V and 1 base from J, with 17 bases in between. The chain's CDR3 is CASSNSSGLFNYGYTF. The CDR3 bases are TGTGCCAGCAGTAACTCTTCAGGGCTTTTTAACTATGGCTACACCTTC.

This clonotype was seen at least ten times. The chain combines TRBV7-2 with TRBJ2-3, with D maybe TRBD1 (7 bases). The V end was cut by 2 bases, the J end by 2 bases, with 17 bases between. The CDR3 covers 17 residues. CDR1 is SGHTA, CDR2 FQGNSA, per germline. CDR3 protein: CASSLRWGDSYTDTQYF. CDR3 nucleotide sequence: TGTGCCAGCAGCTTAAGGTGGGGGGACAGTTACACAGATACGCAGTATTTT. The entire variable domain, with the rest obtained from reference TRBV7-2 and TRBJ2-3, is as follows: GAGVSQSPSNKVTEKGKDVELRCDPISGHTALYWYRQSLGQGLEFLIYFQGNSAPDKSGLPSDRFSAERTGGSVSTLTIQRTQQEDSAVYLCASSLRWGDSYTDTQYFGPGTRLTVL.

This clonotype was counted at least ten times. CDR3 sequence: CASSLSQNQRAEAFF. Written as DNA, the CDR3 is TGTGCCAGCAGCTTATCACAGAACCAAAGGGCTGAAGCTTTCTTT. The V call is TRBV11-3, the J call TRBJ1-1, with D unresolved. This CDR3 has 15 amino acids. Germline loops: CDR1 SGHNT, CDR2 YENEEA. The V gene lost 2 bases and the J gene lost 6 bases, with 16 bases spanning the gap.

The gene calls are TRBV5-1 and TRBJ1-1; 9 positions match TRBD1. J gave up 5 bases and V 0 bases, and 5 bases lay outside the gene matches. CDR3 length: 15 amino acids. Germline assignment: CDR1 SGHRS and CDR2 YFSETQ. CDR3 sequence reads: CASSLVGTGRTEAFF. Written as DNA, the CDR3 is TGCGCCAGCAGCTTGGTGGGGACAGGGAGAACTGAAGCTTTCTTT.

This clonotype was found many times. This CDR3 is CASSYDGTDENSNQPQHF. CDR3 nucleotide sequence: TGTGCCAGCAGTTACGACGGGACAGACGAAAATAGCAATCAGCCCCAGCATTTT. The rearrangement joins TRBV6-5 to TRBJ1-5, with 7 bases lining up with TRBD1. There are 18 residues in the CDR3. Unmatched junction bases numbered 10, after V lost 2 bases and J lost 0 bases. Germline V lookup: CDR1 MNHEY, CDR2 SVGAGI.

There are a few counts of this clonotype. The rearrangement joins TRBV11-2 to TRBJ2-1; TRBD2 matches at 8 bases. The CDR3 spans 14 residues. Looked up from germline, CDR1 is SGHAT and CDR2 is FQNNGV. V trimming: 1 base; J trimming: 8 bases; junction bases outside the gene matches: 4. CDR3 in DNA: TGTGCCAGCAGCTTAGTCGGGGGGGGACATGAGCAGTTCTTC. Translated, it gives CASSLVGGGHEQFF.

Many counts were recorded for this clonotype. The chain joins TRBV20-1 to TRBJ2-7, with 10 bases fitting TRBD2. V dropped 4 bases and J dropped 5; count of bases not matched to a gene: 29. CDR3 length: 21 amino acids. CDR1 is DFQATT, CDR2 SNEGSKA, per germline (reference sequence). The chain's CDR3 is CSATPLDSAGVSGRAGDEQYF. The DNA of the CDR3 is TGCAGTGCTACCCCCCTCGACAGTGCAGGTGTAAGCGGGAGGGCCGGCGACGAGCAGTACTTC.

V is TRBV18 and J is TRBJ1-1; D ambiguous. Per the germline V gene, CDR1 is KGHSH and CDR2 is LQKENI. Trimming shortened V by 3 bases and J by 4 bases, and 12 bases separated the two germline ends. This CDR3 comprises 14 residues. CDR3 loop: CASSPLGVGTEAFF. The CDR3 DNA sequence: TGTGCCAGCTCACCCTTAGGCGTGGGCACTGAAGCTTTCTTT.

The chain employs TRBV10-1 and TRBJ1-2; D perhaps matches TRBD1 (5 bases). Germline V gene sequence: CDR1 WNHNN, CDR2 SYGVQD (reference sequence). The CDR3 spans 12 residues. V lost 7 bases, J lost 3 bases, and 9 bases lay in between. CDR3 sequence reads: CASKEQDYGYTF. DNA for the CDR3: TGCGCCAGCAAGGAACAGGACTATGGCTACACCTTC.

This clonotype was detected a few times. The rearrangement links TRBV15 to TRBJ2-7; D remains unclear. In germline, CDR1 is LNHNV, CDR2 YYDKDF (reference sequence). Trimming pared 0 bases from V and 6 bases from J, leaving 6 bases between. This CDR3 is 12 amino acids long. The CDR3 reads CATSRDTVEQYF. Here the CDR3 DNA reads TGTGCCACCAGCAGAGATACGGTCGAGCAGTACTTC.